The rows below give T cell receptor beta chains drawn from one sample of a study of cytomegalovirus exposure and HLA in healthy donors. TCRdb keeps only in-frame clones here, not all; method: immunoSEQ multiplex PCR. The sample holds roughly 200,000 clones, 86% seen once. The sample comprised PBMCs. These receptors were obtained from a man aged 25-45 years in good health and CMV-seropositive. Each CDR3 is given with its conserved first and last residue. D genes are given only for firm matches. The listing skips clone size in some rows; elsewhere it reads once, few, many or a size class.

>TRBV2|TRBJ1-6|TRBD1|.
TGTGCCAGCAGTTGGGACAGGGGCAATTATAATTCACCCCTCCACTTT
CASSWDRGNYNSPLHF
>TRBV29-1|TRBJ2-5|TRBD2|.
TGCAGCGTTGAAGATCAGCTACTAGCGGAAGAGACCCAGTACTTC
CSVEDQLLAEETQYF
>TRBV29-1|TRBJ2-7|TRBD1|.
TGCAGCGCCGCAGGGACAGGGCATTACGAGCAGTACTTC
CSAAGTGHYEQYF
>TRBV10-3|TRBJ2-7|.|.
TGTGCCATCAGGGACAGACTCTACGAGCAGTACTTC
CAIRDRLYEQYF
>TRBV5-4|TRBJ2-1|TRBD2|.
TGTGCCAGCAGCTCCCAACCGGGACTAGAGCAGTTCTTC
CASSSQPGLEQFF
>TRBV28|TRBJ2-7|TRBD1|few
TGTGCCAGCAGTTTAGTGGGACAGGGCTACGAGCAGTACTTC
CASSLVGQGYEQYF
>TRBV7-2|TRBJ1-4|.|once
TGTGCCAGCAGCTTGACAGGAACAACTAATGAAAAACTGTTTTTT
CASSLTGTTNEKLFF
>TRBV4-3|TRBJ2-3|TRBD1|.
TGCGCCAGCAGCCAAATAGTCGGCACAGGGGGAGTAATAGATACGCAGTATTTT
CASSQIVGTGGVIDTQYF
>TRBV15|TRBJ1-5|TRBD1|.
TGTGCCACCAGCAGGGGCCGGACAGGAGAGAGCAATCAGCCCCAGCATTTT
CATSRGRTGESNQPQHF
>TRBV9|TRBJ2-3|TRBD1|.
TGTGCCAGCAGCGTGGGACAGGGGGCGGCAGATACGCAGTATTTT
CASSVGQGAADTQYF